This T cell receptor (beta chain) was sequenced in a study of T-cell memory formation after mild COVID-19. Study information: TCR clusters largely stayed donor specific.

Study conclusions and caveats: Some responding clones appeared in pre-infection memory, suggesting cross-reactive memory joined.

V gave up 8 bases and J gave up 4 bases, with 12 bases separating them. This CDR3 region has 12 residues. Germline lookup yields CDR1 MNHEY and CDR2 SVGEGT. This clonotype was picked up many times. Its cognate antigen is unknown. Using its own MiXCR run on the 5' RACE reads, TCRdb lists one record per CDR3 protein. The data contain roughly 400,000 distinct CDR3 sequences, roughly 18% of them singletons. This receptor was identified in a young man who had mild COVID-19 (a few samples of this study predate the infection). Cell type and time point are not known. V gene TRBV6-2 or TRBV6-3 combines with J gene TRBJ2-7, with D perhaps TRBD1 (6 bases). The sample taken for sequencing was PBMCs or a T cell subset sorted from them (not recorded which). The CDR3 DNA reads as TGTGCCAGCTCAACGGACAGTTACGAGCAGTACTTC. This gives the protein CASSTDSYEQYF.